These 20 T cell receptor beta chains were sequenced from one sample in a study of CD8 T cells in ankylosing spondylitis. TCRdb reprocessed the 5' RACE reads with MiXCR, giving one entry per CDR3 protein. Among a few hundred thousand distinct CDR3 sequences listed, around 19% were seen once. Input material: blood, either unsorted or a sorted T cell fraction (not recorded which). These receptors all come from a male donor with ankylosing spondylitis or in good health (not recorded which).

This rearrangement joins TRBV7-2 to TRBJ2-3; TRBD2 matches 7 bases. Germline CDR1 SGHTA, CDR2 FQGNSA. V lost 5 bases and J lost 4; bases outside the gene matches: 9. The CDR3 is 15 amino acids. CDR3 sequence reads: CASSLGLGWADTQYF. In nucleotides, the CDR3 is TGTGCCAGCAGCCTTGGACTAGGTTGGGCAGATACGCAGTATTTT.

The chain joins TRBV7-2 to TRBJ2-2; TRBD1 aligns across 7 bases. Germline V lookup: CDR1 SGHTA, CDR2 FQGNSA. The CDR3 is made up of 15 amino acids. J was trimmed by 4 bases and V by 5 bases; bases with no gene match: 7. The CDR3 sequence is CASSRGGAVTGELFF. The CDR3, as DNA: TGTGCCAGCAGCCGAGGGGGCGCAGTCACCGGGGAGCTGTTTTTT.

V and J are TRBV11-2 and TRBJ1-5; D gene uncertain. V lost 0 bases and J lost 4, with 4 bases in between. Germline V gene lookup returns CDR1 SGHAT and CDR2 FQNNGV. The CDR3 contains 13 residues. CDR3 in DNA: TGTGCCAGCAGCTTAGAAAAGAATCAGCCCCAGCATTTT. Protein product: CASSLEKNQPQHF.

This clonotype was counted a few times. The chain carries TRBV27 and TRBJ2-3; no definite D call. The germline V gene has CDR1 MNHEY and CDR2 SMNVEV (reference sequence). The CDR3 is 11 residues long. Between the trimmed V and J ends, which lost 5 bases and 9 bases, there was a span of 9 bases. The CDR3: CASSVDRTQYF. The CDR3 nucleotides are TGTGCCAGCAGTGTGGACCGCACGCAGTATTTT.

The V gene is TRBV10-3, the J gene TRBJ2-3, with 10 bases lining up with TRBD1. Trimming cost V 6 bases and J 4 bases; bases outside gene matches: 7. Germline V gives CDR1 ENHRY, CDR2 SYGVKD. There are 15 residues in the CDR3. For the CDR3, the DNA is TGTGCCATCAGGGGAGTGACAGGGGGCCCAGATACGCAGTATTTT. The encoded protein is CAIRGVTGGPDTQYF.

The J gene is TRBJ1-1, the V gene TRBV18; no clear D. The V end was cut by 2 bases, the J end by 1 base, with 8 bases between. Germline V gene lookup returns CDR1 KGHSH and CDR2 LQKENI. This CDR3 spans 14 amino acids. The CDR3 DNA sequence: TGTGCCAGCTCACCATACCAGGCGAACACTGAAGCTTTCTTT. Amino acids: CASSPYQANTEAFF.

This clonotype was observed a handful of times. This rearrangement joins TRBV29-1 to TRBJ2-1; D call uncertain. CDR1 is SQVTM, CDR2 ANQGSEA, per germline. This CDR3 is 14 amino acids long. Trimming stripped 2 bases from V and 0 bases from J, with 8 bases between. CDR3 residues: CSVERASSYNEQFF. For the CDR3, the DNA is TGCAGCGTTGAAAGAGCGAGCTCCTACAATGAGCAGTTCTTC.

This clonotype came up many times. The CDR3 spells CASSLQNTGELFF. The CDR3 region has the DNA TGTGCCAGCAGTTTACAGAACACCGGGGAGCTGTTTTTT. The chain employs TRBV12-3 or TRBV12-4 and TRBJ2-2; D gene ambiguous. Trimming cost V 2 bases and J 1 base, with 2 bases left between them. The CDR3 totals 13 residues.

The gene calls are TRBV4-2 and TRBJ1-2; no clear D. The length of the CDR3 is 15 residues. Germline lookup yields CDR1 LGHNA and CDR2 YNFKEQ. Trimming stripped 0 bases from V and 4 bases from J, with 12 bases between. CDR3 amino acids: CASSQDDGEGYGYTF. The CDR3 DNA is TGTGCCAGCAGCCAAGATGATGGGGAGGGCTATGGCTACACCTTC.

The chain recombines TRBV15 with TRBJ1-5; 9 positions match TRBD1. Germline V gives CDR1 LNHNV, CDR2 YYDKDF (reference sequence). CDR3 length: 15 residues. Germline trimming cut 1 base from V and 4 bases from J; bases unmatched to any gene: 2. This chain's CDR3 is CATSRVTGGNQPQHF. CDR3 bases: TGTGCCACCAGCAGAGTGACAGGGGGGAATCAGCCCCAGCATTTT.

This clonotype has more than one count but fewer than ten. The rearrangement links TRBV4-1 to TRBJ2-1, with a weak D call TRBD1 (5 bases). Germline V gene data show CDR1 as MGHRA and CDR2 as YSYEKL. This CDR3 has 16 residues. Trimming removed 3 bases from V and 0 bases from J, with 12 bases in between. CDR3 sequence: CASSQVDMVSYNEQFF. Here the CDR3 DNA reads TGCGCCAGCAGCCAGGTGGACATGGTCTCCTACAATGAGCAGTTCTTC.

The V gene is TRBV7-9, the J gene TRBJ2-5; 11 bases fit TRBD1. The CDR3 runs 16 residues. CDR1 and CDR2 (germline): SEHNR, FQNEAQ (reference sequence). The V gene end was trimmed by 5 bases and the J gene end by 4 bases; junction bases not matched to a gene: 9. The CDR3 DNA reads TGTGCCAGCAGCGTTCGGACAGGGGGCGTAGGAGAGACCCAGTACTTC. As protein: CASSVRTGGVGETQYF. Supplemented by reference TRBV7-9 and TRBJ2-5, the full variable domain reads DTGVSQNPRHKITKRGQNVTFRCDPISEHNRLYWYRQTLGQGPEFLTYFQNEAQLEKSRLLSDRFSAERPKGSFSTLEIQRTEQGDSAMYLCASSVRTGGVGETQYFGPGTRLLVL.

This clonotype was counted only a few times. This chain links TRBV5-1 with TRBJ2-3, with 8 bases aligning to TRBD2. The CDR3 contains 18 residues. Germline V lookup: CDR1 SGHRS, CDR2 YFSETQ. Trimming removed 1 base from V and 7 bases from J; junction bases left unmatched: 17. DNA for the CDR3: TGCGCCAGCAGCTTGTCCGCAGGGGCCAGCGGGAGTCGAAATACGCAGTATTTT. It translates to CASSLSAGASGSRNTQYF.

This clonotype has ten or more counts. This chain uses TRBV6-1 with TRBJ1-2, with 12 bases identical to TRBD1. There are 14 residues in the CDR3. V lost 8 bases and J lost 8; bases outside the gene matches: 9. Germline V gene sequence: CDR1 MNHNS, CDR2 SASEGT. The CDR3 spells CASGPGQGAGGYTF. DNA for the CDR3: TGTGCCAGCGGCCCGGGACAGGGGGCTGGGGGCTACACCTTC.

The chain has TRBV10-3 and TRBJ2-7, with 7 bases identical to TRBD1. V lost 10 bases, J lost 1 base, and 10 bases stayed unmatched. Germline-derived CDR1 and CDR2 are ENHRY and SYGVKD. The CDR3 contains 14 residues. Here the CDR3 reads CATKGQPDSYEQYV. CDR3 coding DNA: TGTGCCACCAAGGGACAGCCAGATTCCTACGAGCAGTACGTC.

Only a few counts were recorded for this clonotype. V gene TRBV15 combines with J gene TRBJ1-1; D not certain. Trimming shortened V by 0 bases and J by 6 bases, and 8 bases separated the two germline ends. In germline, CDR1 is LNHNV, CDR2 YYDKDF (reference sequence). The CDR3 is made up of 13 amino acids. Here the CDR3 reads CATSRETPAEAFF. In nucleotides, the CDR3 is TGTGCCACCAGCAGAGAGACCCCTGCTGAAGCTTTCTTT. The full variable domain, its missing parts supplied by reference TRBV15 and TRBJ1-1, is DAMVIQNPRYQVTQFGKPVTLSCSQTLNHNVMYWYQQKSSQAPKLLFHYYDKDFNNEADTPDNFQSRRPNTSFCFLDIRSPGLGDTAMYLCATSRETPAEAFFGQGTRLTVV.

The chain combines TRBV28 with TRBJ2-7, with TRBD1 matching over 8 bases. The germline V gene encodes CDR1 MDHEN and CDR2 SYDVKM. This CDR3 spans 14 amino acids. The trim removed 8 bases at V and 6 bases at J, leaving 12 bases unmatched. The CDR3 DNA sequence: TGTGCCAGCTCGTCCGGGACAGGAATCGTCGAGCAGTACGTC. Encoded protein: CASSSGTGIVEQYV.

CDR3 in amino acids: CASSLGTRTEAFF. DNA for the CDR3: TGTGCCAGCAGTTTAGGCACCCGCACTGAAGCTTTCTTT. The V and J genes are TRBV12-3 or TRBV12-4 and TRBJ1-1; no firm D call. The CDR3 covers 13 residues. V gave up 1 base and J gave up 4 bases, with 7 bases separating them.

The CDR3 DNA reads as TGTGCCAGCGGCCCCCTCGGGGATAGCACAGATACGCAGTATTTT. This encodes CASGPLGDSTDTQYF. The rearrangement joins TRBV7-2 to TRBJ2-3, with a possible D match to TRBD2 (5 bases). The germline V and J ends were trimmed by 8 bases and 0 bases, with 15 bases remaining between them. In germline, CDR1 is SGHTA, CDR2 FQGNSA. This CDR3 spans 15 amino acids.

This clonotype occurred many times. The gene calls are TRBV10-3 and TRBJ2-2; D is unclear. The CDR3 has 11 amino acids. The V end lost 7 bases, the J end lost 1 base, and 1 base lay between the germline ends. Germline lookup yields CDR1 ENHRY and CDR2 SYGVKD. CDR3 region: CAIKNTGELFF. The DNA for the CDR3 is TGTGCCATCAAGAACACCGGGGAGCTGTTTTTT.